The 25 T cell receptor beta chains given below trace back to one sample, sequenced in a study of glioma-infiltrating T cells. Amplification of TCR alpha and beta CDR3 regions from RNA used iRepertoire nested multiplex PCR. TCRdb independently ran MiXCR on the multiplex PCR reads; one entry per CDR3 protein. This table has around 190,000 distinct CDR3 sequences, 32% appearing once. Sequencing was done on a sample of glioma tissue, nonneoplastic brain tissue, or PBMCs (not recorded which). The receptors derive from a human donor with low-grade glioma or glioblastoma, undergoing nonglioma brain surgery, or in good health (not recorded which).

About this clonotype: A read error may be the cause here, since a much bigger clone is one base away. This sequence joins TRBV27 and TRBJ1-1; no reliable D call. Germline V CDR1 and CDR2: MNHEY, SMNVEV (reference sequence). CDR3 length equals 15 residues. The V and J ends lost 6 bases and 5 bases respectively, with 19 bases between them. For the CDR3, the DNA is TGTGCCAGCAGATTTGGGGAGGAGGCGCCGACTGAAGCTTTCTTT. It translates to CASRFGEEAPTEAFF.

Turning to this clonotype: The junction differs from germline at one of its ends, possibly a read error. The chain couples TRBV20-1 to TRBJ1-4; D is possibly TRBD1 (6 bases). Germline lookup yields CDR1 DFQATT and CDR2 SNEGSKA (reference sequence). The CDR3 has 15 residues. The CDR3 region is CSAPGKGTTNEILFF. The CDR3 nucleotides are TGCAGTGCTCCGGGAAAGGGGACAACTAATGAAATACTGTTTTTT.

This clonotype was observed many times. The genes are TRBV10-3 and TRBJ2-1, with a possible D match to TRBD2 (5 bases). CDR3 length: 14 amino acids. Trimming removed 0 bases from V and 3 bases from J, with 6 bases in between. The germline gives CDR1 ENHRY, CDR2 SYGVKD. The CDR3, as DNA: TGTGCCATCAGTGAGTCCGGGATCTACAATGAGCAGTTCTTC. This gives the protein CAISESGIYNEQFF.

This clonotype was detected many times. The chain joins TRBV7-2 to TRBJ2-7; no reliable D call. CDR1 SGHTA and CDR2 FQGNSA come from the germline V gene. V was trimmed by 2 bases and J by 2 bases, leaving 4 bases between them. The CDR3 is 12 amino acids. The CDR3: CASSLTTYEQYF. CDR3 nucleotides: TGTGCCAGCAGCTTAACTACCTACGAGCAGTACTTC.

This clonotype was picked up many times. The chain couples TRBV2 to TRBJ1-2, with D perhaps TRBD1 (5 bases). Germline V gene lookup returns CDR1 SNHLY and CDR2 FYNNEI. This CDR3 spans 13 amino acids. Between the trimmed V and J ends, which lost 3 bases and 4 bases, there was a span of 9 bases. This chain's CDR3 is CASSDWTSYGYTF. CDR3 nucleotide sequence: TGTGCCAGCAGTGACTGGACAAGCTATGGCTACACCTTC.

Ten or more counts support this clonotype. The chain combines TRBV7-2 with TRBJ2-4; 9 bases match TRBD1. CDR3 size: 15 residues. Trimming cost V 6 bases and J 9 bases; bases outside gene matches: 12. In germline, CDR1 is SGHTA, CDR2 FQGNSA. The CDR3 nucleotides are TGTGCCAGCAGTTTCAACCCGGGACAGGGAATCATTCAGTACTTC. Protein sequence: CASSFNPGQGIIQYF.

The chain employs TRBV5-1 and TRBJ2-3, with D possibly TRBD2 on 6 matching bases. V lost 5 bases and J lost 3, with 13 bases in between. The CDR3 totals 14 residues. Germline loops: CDR1 SGHRS, CDR2 YFSETQ. CDR3: CASSSRTNTDTQYF. CDR3 nucleotide sequence: TGCGCCAGCAGTTCCCGGACTAATACAGATACGCAGTATTTT. Full variable domain (missing parts from reference TRBV5-1 and TRBJ2-3): KAGVTQTPRYLIKTRGQQVTLSCSPISGHRSVSWYQQTPGQGLQFLFEYFSETQRNKGNFPGRFSGRQFSNSRSEMNVSTLELGDSALYLCASSSRTNTDTQYFGPGTRLTVL.

The rearrangement uses TRBV19 and TRBJ1-6; possibly TRBD1 for D (6 bases). The V end was cut by 8 bases, the J end by 10 bases, with 24 bases between. In germline, CDR1 is LNHDA, CDR2 SQIVND (reference sequence). The CDR3 is 16 amino acids. The CDR3 loop reads CASRHSGRGAQSPLHF. The CDR3 nucleotides read TGTGCCAGTCGCCACTCGGGACGGGGGGCGCAGTCACCCCTCCACTTT.

This clonotype was counted many times. The rearrangement joins TRBV7-2 to TRBJ1-5; 7 positions agree with TRBD1. The ends lost 5 bases at V and 1 base at J; junction bases unmatched: 8. CDR1 and CDR2 from the germline V gene are SGHTA and FQGNSA. This CDR3 is 16 amino acids long. This CDR3 is CASSPPGGGSNQPQHF. CDR3 bases: TGTGCCAGCAGCCCACCAGGGGGAGGGAGCAATCAGCCCCAGCATTTT.

This clonotype was seen many times. CDR3 coding DNA: TGTGCCACCAGCAGAGTAGGACTAGCGGGCGCAGATACGCAGTATTTT. It yields the protein CATSRVGLAGADTQYF. V gene TRBV15 combines with J gene TRBJ2-3, with TRBD2 matching 11 bases. The CDR3 is 16 residues long. With 1 base clipped from V and 4 bases from J, the junction kept 4 bases outside the gene matches. From germline, CDR1 is LNHNV and CDR2 YYDKDF (reference sequence).

The chain carries TRBV5-1 and TRBJ1-1; D is uncertain. Per the germline V gene, CDR1 is SGHRS and CDR2 is YFSETQ. CDR3 length: 14 amino acids. Trimming removed 0 bases at V and 1 base at J, with 7 bases between. The CDR3 loop is CASSLGMRNTEAFF. The CDR3 coding sequence is TGCGCCAGCAGCTTGGGGATGAGGAACACTGAAGCTTTCTTT.

This clonotype was observed many times. The chain joins TRBV20-1 to TRBJ2-5; D ambiguous. Looked up from germline, CDR1 is DFQATT and CDR2 is SNEGSKA (reference sequence). The CDR3 extends over 13 amino acids. Trimming took 3 bases from V and 5 from J, leaving 13 bases between them. The CDR3 loop is CSARENPRETQYF. The CDR3 DNA follows: TGCAGTGCTAGGGAGAACCCTCGGGAGACCCAGTACTTC.

This clonotype was recorded at least ten times. The CDR3 nucleotides are TGTGCCAGTACTAAAGCTGTGGGGAATGAGCAGTTCTTC. Protein product: CASTKAVGNEQFF. The V and J genes are TRBV19 and TRBJ2-1; D unclear. The CDR3 is 13 residues long. The germline V gene has CDR1 LNHDA and CDR2 SQIVND (reference sequence). V dropped 7 bases and J dropped 7 bases, with 14 bases sitting between them.

The table lists this clonotype with many counts. The chain uses TRBV6-1 and TRBJ2-3, with 16 positions matching TRBD2. V lost 6 bases, J lost 4 bases, and 7 bases stayed unmatched. Germline lookup yields CDR1 MNHNS and CDR2 SASEGT. The CDR3 consists of 17 residues. The CDR3 loop reads CASSSGTSGRGADTQYF. CDR3 coding DNA: TGTGCCAGCAGCTCCGGGACTAGCGGGAGGGGCGCAGATACGCAGTATTTT.

Notes on this clonotype: Just one base apart from a much larger clone, this may be a read error. This chain connects TRBV5-1 to TRBJ1-1; D is uncertain. Per the germline V gene, CDR1 is SGHRS and CDR2 is YFSETQ. CDR3 size: 14 residues. Trimming removed 1 base from V and 1 base from J, with 8 bases in between. CDR3 bases: TGCGCCAGCAGCTTGCCTCCGCCGAACACTGAAGCTTTCTTT. It is translated as CASSLPPPNTEAFF.

The genes are TRBV7-2 and TRBJ2-3; 7 nucleotides line up with TRBD2. The germline V gene has CDR1 SGHTA and CDR2 FQGNSA. Germline trimming cut 5 bases from V and 1 base from J; bases unmatched to any gene: 15. The CDR3 contains 18 residues. Here the CDR3 reads CASSDGTNGIVGTDTQYF. CDR3 in DNA: TGTGCCAGCAGCGACGGGACTAACGGGATAGTGGGCACAGATACGCAGTATTTT. The variable domain in full, with the rest retrieved from reference TRBV7-2 and TRBJ2-3, is GAGVSQSPSNKVTEKGKDVELRCDPISGHTALYWYRQSLGQGLEFLIYFQGNSAPDKSGLPSDRFSAERTGGSVSTLTIQRTQQEDSAVYLCASSDGTNGIVGTDTQYFGPGTRLTVL.

With regard to this clonotype: A much larger clone differs by one base, so this may be a read error. The chain recombines TRBV6-5 with TRBJ2-3, with D maybe TRBD1 (6 bases). There are 15 residues in the CDR3. Between the trimmed V and J ends, which lost 6 bases and 1 base, there was a span of 14 bases. CDR1 is MNHEY and CDR2 is SVGAGI in the germline V gene. The CDR3 here is CASSTGFGGTDTQYF. In DNA form, the CDR3 reads TGTGCCAGCAGCACAGGGTTTGGCGGCACAGATACGCAGTATTTT.

This clonotype came up many times. This rearrangement joins TRBV20-1 to TRBJ2-3; TRBD1 might be the D (6 bases). The CDR3 runs to 13 residues. Trimming removed 1 base from V and 5 bases from J, with 10 bases in between. Germline V lookup: CDR1 DFQATT, CDR2 SNEGSKA (reference sequence). The CDR3 sequence: CSARGQGKDTQYF. In DNA form, the CDR3 reads TGCAGTGCTAGAGGGCAGGGGAAAGATACGCAGTATTTT.

This clonotype came up many times. V gene TRBV18 combines with J gene TRBJ2-1; tentatively, D is TRBD1 or TRBD2 (5 bases each). Trimming pared 1 base from V and 4 bases from J, leaving 17 bases between. The CDR3 sequence is 17 residues long. CDR1 KGHSH and CDR2 LQKENI come from the germline V gene. CDR3 residues: CASSPQNRRGNYNEQFF. The CDR3 bases are TGTGCCAGCTCACCACAAAACAGGCGAGGGAATTACAATGAGCAGTTCTTC.

To note about this clonotype: A read error may be the cause here, since a much bigger clone is one base away. V gene TRBV7-2 combines with J gene TRBJ2-7; 9 bases match TRBD1. This CDR3 region has 14 residues. J was trimmed by 4 bases and V by 5 bases; bases with no gene match: 6. Germline V gene sequence: CDR1 SGHTA, CDR2 FQGNSA. The CDR3 DNA reads TGTGCCAGCAGCCTTGGGGGACAGGGATACGAGCAGTACTTC. Protein: CASSLGGQGYEQYF.

This clonotype was seen more than once but under ten times. The rearrangement uses TRBV5-1 and TRBJ2-5; no clear D. The ends were cut back, 1 base at V and 0 bases at J, with 7 bases in the middle. The CDR3 extends over 14 amino acids. Germline values: CDR1 SGHRS, CDR2 YFSETQ. The CDR3 here is CASSLFQNQETQYF. DNA for the CDR3: TGCGCCAGCAGCTTGTTCCAGAACCAAGAGACCCAGTACTTC. Using reference TRBV5-1 and TRBJ2-5 for the parts outside the CDR3, the full variable domain is KAGVTQTPRYLIKTRGQQVTLSCSPISGHRSVSWYQQTPGQGLQFLFEYFSETQRNKGNFPGRFSGRQFSNSRSEMNVSTLELGDSALYLCASSLFQNQETQYFGPGTRLLVL.

Note on this clonotype: One end of the junction is discordant with germline, which a read error may explain. The rearrangement joins TRBV19 to TRBJ2-3, with no clear D. Germline V gene lookup returns CDR1 LNHDA and CDR2 SQIVND (reference sequence). The CDR3 loop spans 11 amino acids. This CDR3 is CVSSIADTQYF. The CDR3 DNA sequence: TGTGTCAGTAGTATAGCCGATACGCAGTATTTT. Using reference TRBV19 and TRBJ2-3 for the parts outside the CDR3, the full variable domain is DGGITQSPKYLFRKEGQNVTLSCEQNLNHDAMYWYRQDPGQGLRLIYYSQIVNDFQKGDIAEGYSVSREKKESFPLTVTSAQKNPTAFYLCVSSIADTQYFGPGTRLTVL.

This clonotype is a singleton in its sample. This may be a read error: a much more frequent sequence differs by one nucleotide. The CDR3, as DNA: TGTGCCAGCAGCTCGAAACTAGAGGGAGACTACAATGAGCAGTTCTTC. It is translated as CASSSKLEGDYNEQFF. The gene calls are TRBV7-9 and TRBJ2-1; tentatively, D is TRBD2 (5 bases). The CDR3 is 16 residues long. The V gene's germline CDR1 is SEHNR and CDR2 FQNEAQ (reference sequence). Trimming shortened V by 4 bases and J by 3 bases, and 16 bases separated the two germline ends.

This clonotype has just a few counts. The genes are TRBV3-1 and TRBJ2-1; TRBD2 aligns across 14 bases. This CDR3 contains 15 residues. Unmatched junction bases numbered 5, after V lost 7 bases and J lost 6 bases. Germline V gives CDR1 LGHDT, CDR2 YNNKEL (reference sequence). In DNA form, the CDR3 reads TGTGCCAGCACCCCGGGACTAGCGGGAGTCAATGAGCAGTTCTTC. This encodes CASTPGLAGVNEQFF.

This clonotype came up many times. The rearrangement uses TRBV6-1 and TRBJ2-1; 14 bases fit TRBD2. V lost 2 bases, J lost 2 bases, and 5 bases stayed unmatched. CDR1 MNHNS and CDR2 SASEGT come from the germline V gene. The CDR3 covers 18 residues. The chain's CDR3 is CASSEIWTSGRTYNEQFF. Here the CDR3 DNA reads TGTGCCAGCAGTGAAATATGGACTAGCGGGAGGACCTACAATGAGCAGTTCTTC.